The clone carrying this T cell receptor beta chain occurred once. In the authors' methods: Estimated nucleated cell counts came from reference gene primer amplification. Assay: immunoSEQ multiplex PCR; the TCRdb copy retains only in-frame clones and omits some. The V and J calls and clone size were taken over from that table, and D and trimming were inferred from the DNA. The sample has 200,000 or so clones, 82% seen once. V lost 4 bases, J lost 2 bases, and 6 bases stayed unmatched. Germline V lookup: CDR1 LNHDA, CDR2 SQIVND (reference sequence). The CDR3 consists of 15 residues. These data come from a study of blood T cell repertoires in COVID-19. Whole-study context: Donors in the United States, Italy and Spain gave samples during acute or convalescent COVID-19. PBMCs, B-cell-depleted T cells, or T cells provided the cDNA or gDNA that made up the material.

The receptor comes from a human donor with acute or convalescent COVID-19. The donor label of this sample is uncertain. The chain uses TRBV19 and TRBJ2-5, with 8 nucleotides matching TRBD2. The sequenced sample was peripheral blood. CDR3 in DNA: TGTGCCAGTAGTACCCCCGGACTAGCTCAAGAGACCCAGTACTTC. This sequence encodes CASSTPGLAQETQYF.